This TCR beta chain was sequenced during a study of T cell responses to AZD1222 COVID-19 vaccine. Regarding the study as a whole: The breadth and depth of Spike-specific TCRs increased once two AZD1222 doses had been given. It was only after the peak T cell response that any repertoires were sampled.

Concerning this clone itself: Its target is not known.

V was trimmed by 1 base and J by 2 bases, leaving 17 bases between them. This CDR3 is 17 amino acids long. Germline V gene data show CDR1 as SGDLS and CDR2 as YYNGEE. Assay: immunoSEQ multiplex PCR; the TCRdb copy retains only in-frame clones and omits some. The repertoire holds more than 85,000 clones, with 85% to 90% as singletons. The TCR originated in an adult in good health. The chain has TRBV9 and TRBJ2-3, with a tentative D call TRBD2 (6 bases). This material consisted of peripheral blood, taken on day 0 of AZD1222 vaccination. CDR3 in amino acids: CASSVTGTGGPTDTQYF. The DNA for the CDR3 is TGTGCCAGCAGCGTAACTGGGACTGGAGGGCCCACAGATACGCAGTATTTT.